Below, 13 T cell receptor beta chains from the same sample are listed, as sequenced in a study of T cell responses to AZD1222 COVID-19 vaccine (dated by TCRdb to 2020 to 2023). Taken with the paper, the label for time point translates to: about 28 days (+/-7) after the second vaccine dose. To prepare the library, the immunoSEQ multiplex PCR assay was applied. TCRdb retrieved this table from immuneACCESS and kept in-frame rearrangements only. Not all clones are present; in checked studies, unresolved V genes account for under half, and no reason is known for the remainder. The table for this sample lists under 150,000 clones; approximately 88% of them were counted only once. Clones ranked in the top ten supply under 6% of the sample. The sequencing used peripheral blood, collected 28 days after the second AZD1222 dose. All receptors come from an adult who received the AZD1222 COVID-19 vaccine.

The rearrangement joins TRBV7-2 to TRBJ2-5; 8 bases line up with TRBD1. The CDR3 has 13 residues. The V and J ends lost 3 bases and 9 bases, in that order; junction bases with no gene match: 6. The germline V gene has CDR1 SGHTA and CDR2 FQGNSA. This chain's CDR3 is CASSFQGAPPQYF. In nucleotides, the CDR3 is TGTGCCAGCAGCTTTCAGGGGGCGCCGCCCCAGTACTTC.

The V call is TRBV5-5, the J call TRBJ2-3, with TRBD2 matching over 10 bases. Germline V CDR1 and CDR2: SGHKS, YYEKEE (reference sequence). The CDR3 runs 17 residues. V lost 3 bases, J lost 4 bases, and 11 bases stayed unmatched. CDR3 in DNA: TGTGCCAGCAGCTCCCGCCACAGCGGGAGGGCCGCAGATACGCAGTATTTT. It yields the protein CASSSRHSGRAADTQYF.

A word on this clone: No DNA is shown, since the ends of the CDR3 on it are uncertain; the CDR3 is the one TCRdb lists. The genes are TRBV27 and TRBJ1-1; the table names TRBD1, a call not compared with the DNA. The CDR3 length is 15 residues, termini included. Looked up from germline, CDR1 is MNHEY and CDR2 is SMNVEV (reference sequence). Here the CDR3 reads CASSTSDSGITEAFF.

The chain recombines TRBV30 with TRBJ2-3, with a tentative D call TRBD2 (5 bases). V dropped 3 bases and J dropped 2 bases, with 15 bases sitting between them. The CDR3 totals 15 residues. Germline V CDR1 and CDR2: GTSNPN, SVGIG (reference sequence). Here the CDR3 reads CAWSLLAGITDTQYF. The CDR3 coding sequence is TGTGCCTGGAGCCTACTTGCGGGTATCACAGATACGCAGTATTTT.

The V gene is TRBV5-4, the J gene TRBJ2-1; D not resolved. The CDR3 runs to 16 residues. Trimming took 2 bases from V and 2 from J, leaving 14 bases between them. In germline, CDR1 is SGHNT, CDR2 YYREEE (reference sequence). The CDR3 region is CASSLGPPGPYNEQFF. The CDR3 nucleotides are TGTGCCAGCAGCTTAGGGCCCCCCGGCCCCTACAATGAGCAGTTCTTC. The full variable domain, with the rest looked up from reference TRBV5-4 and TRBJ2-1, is ETGVTQSPTHLIKTRGQQVTLRCSSQSGHNTVSWYQQALGQGPQFIFQYYREEENGRGNFPPRFSGLQFPNYSSELNVNALELDDSALYLCASSLGPPGPYNEQFFGPGTRLTVL.

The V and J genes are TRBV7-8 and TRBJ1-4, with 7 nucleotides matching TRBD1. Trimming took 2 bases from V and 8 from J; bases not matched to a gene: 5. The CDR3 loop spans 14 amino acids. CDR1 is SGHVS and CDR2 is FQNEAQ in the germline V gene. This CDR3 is CASSLTGVEEKLFF. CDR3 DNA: TGTGCCAGCAGCTTAACAGGGGTTGAGGAAAAACTGTTTTTT. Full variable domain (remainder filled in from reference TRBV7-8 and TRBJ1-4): GAGVSQSPRYKVAKRGQDVALRCDPISGHVSLFWYQQALGQGPEFLTYFQNEAQLDKSGLPSDRFFAERPEGSVSTLKIQRTQQEDSAVYLCASSLTGVEEKLFFGSGTQLSVL.

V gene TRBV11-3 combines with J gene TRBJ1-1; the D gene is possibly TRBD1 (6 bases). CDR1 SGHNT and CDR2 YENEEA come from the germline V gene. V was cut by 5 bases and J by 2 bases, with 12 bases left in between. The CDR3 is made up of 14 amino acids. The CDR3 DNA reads TGTGCCAGCAGCCCACCGACAGGCAACACTGAAGCTTTCTTT. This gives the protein CASSPPTGNTEAFF.

The CDR3 region has the DNA TGTGCCAGCAGTGAGCGGACAGGGGAATTGGAGACCCAGTACTTC. The encoded protein is CASSERTGELETQYF. The chain uses TRBV6-1 and TRBJ2-5; 9 bases match TRBD1. The V and J ends lost 3 bases and 5 bases, in that order; junction bases with no gene match: 7. This CDR3 is built from 15 residues. The germline V gene has CDR1 MNHNS and CDR2 SASEGT.

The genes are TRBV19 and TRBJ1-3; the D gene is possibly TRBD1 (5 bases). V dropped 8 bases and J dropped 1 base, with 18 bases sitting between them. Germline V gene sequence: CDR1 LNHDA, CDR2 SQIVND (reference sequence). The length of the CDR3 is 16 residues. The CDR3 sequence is CASSRGVDASGNTIYF. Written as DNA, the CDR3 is TGTGCCAGTTCGAGGGGCGTTGATGCTTCTGGAAACACCATATATTTT.

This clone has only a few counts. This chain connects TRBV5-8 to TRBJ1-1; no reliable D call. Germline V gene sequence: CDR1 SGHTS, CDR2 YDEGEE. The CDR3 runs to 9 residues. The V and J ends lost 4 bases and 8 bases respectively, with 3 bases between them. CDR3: CASSTEAFF. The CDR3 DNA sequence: TGTGCCAGCAGCACCGAAGCTTTCTTT.

The CDR3 sequence is CATSLRDIWTSYNEQFF. The CDR3 DNA is TGTGCCACCAGCCTTCGGGACATATGGACCTCCTACAATGAGCAGTTCTTC. The chain employs TRBV15 and TRBJ2-1; the D gene is possibly TRBD1 (6 bases). Germline V gene lookup returns CDR1 LNHNV and CDR2 YYDKDF (reference sequence). This CDR3 has 17 residues. The V gene lost 5 bases and the J gene lost 0 bases, with 17 bases spanning the gap.

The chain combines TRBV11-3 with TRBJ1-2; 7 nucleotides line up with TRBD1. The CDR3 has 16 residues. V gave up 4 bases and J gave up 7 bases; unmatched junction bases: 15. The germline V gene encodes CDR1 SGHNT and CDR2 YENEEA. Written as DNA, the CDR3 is TGTGCCAGCAGCTACCAACACGTGGACAGGTTCTCTGGCTACACCTTC. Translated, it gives CASSYQHVDRFSGYTF. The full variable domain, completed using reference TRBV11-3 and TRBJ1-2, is EAGVVQSPRYKIIEKKQPVAFWCNPISGHNTLYWYLQNLGQGPELLIRYENEEAVDDSQLPKDRFSAERLKGVDSTLKIQPAELGDSAVYLCASSYQHVDRFSGYTFGSGTRLTVV.

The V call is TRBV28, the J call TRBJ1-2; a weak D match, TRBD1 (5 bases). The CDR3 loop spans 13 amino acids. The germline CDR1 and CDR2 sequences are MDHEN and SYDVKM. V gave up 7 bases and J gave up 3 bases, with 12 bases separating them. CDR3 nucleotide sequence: TGTGCCAGCACCCTCGGGGGAGACTATGGCTACACCTTC. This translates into CASTLGGDYGYTF.